Only a few counts were recorded for the clone carrying this T cell receptor (beta chain). These data are taken from a study of Ad26.COV2.S vaccination and SARS-CoV-2 variants. Study at large: Intramuscular Ad26.COV2.S doses were given once or twice, 56 days apart.

The table came from immunoSEQ multiplex PCR; TCRdb's copy has only in-frame clones and leaves some out. In the table there are over 300,000 clones, about four fifths of which are singletons. Per the germline V gene, CDR1 is KGHSH and CDR2 is LQKENI. V lost 3 bases and J 0 bases, leaving 5 bases between the germline ends. The CDR3 runs 13 residues. Treatment described: some 20 received Ad26.COV2.S at low or high dose, single or two shots; about 5 received placebo; per-sample allocation not given. Specimen acquisition occurred on day 63 following the initial vaccine or placebo injection. The sequences come from peripheral blood, collected in a trial of Ad26.COV2.S vaccine versus placebo. The origin of this receptor is a person aged 18-65 years who received the Ad26.COV2.S COVID-19 vaccine or a placebo. V and J are TRBV18 and TRBJ1-1; D is ambiguous. CDR3 sequence reads: CASSPWVNTEAFF. CDR3 in DNA: TGTGCCAGCTCACCTTGGGTGAACACTGAAGCTTTCTTT. Variable domain in full (rest from reference TRBV18 and TRBJ1-1): NAGVMQNPRHLVRRRGQEARLRCSPMKGHSHVYWYRQLPEEGLKFMVYLQKENIIDESGMPKERFSAEFPKEGPSILRIQQVVRGDSAAYFCASSPWVNTEAFFGQGTRLTVV.